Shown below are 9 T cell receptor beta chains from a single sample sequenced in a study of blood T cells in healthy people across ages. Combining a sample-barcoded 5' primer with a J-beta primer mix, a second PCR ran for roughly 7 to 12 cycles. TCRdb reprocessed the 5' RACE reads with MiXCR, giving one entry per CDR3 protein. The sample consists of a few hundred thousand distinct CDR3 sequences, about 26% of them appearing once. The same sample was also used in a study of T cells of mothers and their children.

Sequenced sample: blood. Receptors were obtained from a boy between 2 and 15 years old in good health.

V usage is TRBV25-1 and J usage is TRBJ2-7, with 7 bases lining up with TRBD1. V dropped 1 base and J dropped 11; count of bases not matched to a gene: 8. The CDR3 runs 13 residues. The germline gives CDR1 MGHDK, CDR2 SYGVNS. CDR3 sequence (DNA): TGTGCCAGCAGTGAATCGGTTGACAGGGTGAAGTACTTC. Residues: CASSESVDRVKYF.

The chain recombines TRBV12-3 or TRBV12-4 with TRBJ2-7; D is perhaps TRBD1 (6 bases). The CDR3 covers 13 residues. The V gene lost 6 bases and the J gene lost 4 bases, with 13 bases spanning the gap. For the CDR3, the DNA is TGTGCCAGCAGGGGGACATCGGGGTACGAGCAGTACTTC. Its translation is CASRGTSGYEQYF.

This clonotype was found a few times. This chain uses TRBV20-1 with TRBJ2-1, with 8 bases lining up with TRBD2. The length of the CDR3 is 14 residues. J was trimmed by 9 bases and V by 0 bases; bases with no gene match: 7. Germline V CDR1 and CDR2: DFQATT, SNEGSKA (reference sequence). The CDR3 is CSARDPGGPGEQFF. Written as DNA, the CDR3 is TGCAGTGCTAGAGACCCGGGAGGGCCCGGTGAGCAGTTCTTC.

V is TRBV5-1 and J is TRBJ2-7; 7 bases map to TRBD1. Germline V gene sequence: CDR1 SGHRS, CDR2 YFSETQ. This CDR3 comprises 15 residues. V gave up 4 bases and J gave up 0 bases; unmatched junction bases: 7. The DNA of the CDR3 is TGCGCCAGCAGCGTGGGACAGTCAAGCTCCTACGAGCAGTACTTC. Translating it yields CASSVGQSSSYEQYF.

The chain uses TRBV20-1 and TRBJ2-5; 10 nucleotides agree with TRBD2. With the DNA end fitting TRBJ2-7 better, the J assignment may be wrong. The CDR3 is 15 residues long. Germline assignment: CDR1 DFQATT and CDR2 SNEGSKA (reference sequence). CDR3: CSARDLAGEGYEQYF. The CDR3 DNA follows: TGCAGTGCTAGAGACCTAGCGGGAGAAGGGTACGAGCAGTACTTC.

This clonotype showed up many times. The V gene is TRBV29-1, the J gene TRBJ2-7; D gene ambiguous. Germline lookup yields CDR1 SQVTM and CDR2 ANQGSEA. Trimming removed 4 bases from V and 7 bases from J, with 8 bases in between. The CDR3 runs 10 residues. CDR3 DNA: TGCAGCGTTGGAGACGGGGAGCAGTACTTC. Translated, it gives CSVGDGEQYF.

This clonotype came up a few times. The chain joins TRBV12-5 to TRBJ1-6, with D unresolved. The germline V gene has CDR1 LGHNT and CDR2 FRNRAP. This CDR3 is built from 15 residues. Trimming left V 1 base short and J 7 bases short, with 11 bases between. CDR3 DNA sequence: TGTGCTAGTGGTTTGGGGACTGCGGGCAATTCACCCCTCCACTTT. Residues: CASGLGTAGNSPLHF.

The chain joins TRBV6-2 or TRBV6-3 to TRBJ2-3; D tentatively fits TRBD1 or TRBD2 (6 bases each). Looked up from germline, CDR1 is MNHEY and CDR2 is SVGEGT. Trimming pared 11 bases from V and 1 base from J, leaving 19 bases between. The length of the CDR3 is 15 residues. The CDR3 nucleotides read TGTGCCGACAATGGGGGGCCCTCATGCACAGATACGCAGTATTTT. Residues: CADNGGPSCTDTQYF.

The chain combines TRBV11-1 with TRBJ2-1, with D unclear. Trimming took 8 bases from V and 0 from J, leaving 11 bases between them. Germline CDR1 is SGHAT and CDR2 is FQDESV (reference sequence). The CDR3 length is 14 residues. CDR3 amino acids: CASGHTSSYNEQFF. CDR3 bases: TGTGCCAGCGGTCACACCAGCTCCTACAATGAGCAGTTCTTC.